Each of the 25 T cell receptor beta chains below was sequenced from the same sample in a study of T-cell reconstitution after alpha-beta-depleted transplantation in children. For TCRbeta, the library was prepared with unique molecular identifiers. TCRdb processed the PCR reads anew with MiXCR; each CDR3 protein has one entry. The sample consists of a few hundred thousand distinct CDR3 sequences, 10% to 15% of them appearing once. The material sequenced was PBMCs, mostly from graft donor cells, taken 360 days after TCRalphabeta/CD19-depleted stem cell transplant. The receptor source for this set is a male patient aged 10 to 17 who had a stem cell transplant for acute myeloid leukemia, so the T cells may come from the graft donor.

The gene calls are TRBV18 and TRBJ2-5, with D uncertain. The V gene lost 3 bases and the J gene lost 2 bases, with 16 bases spanning the gap. CDR3 length equals 16 residues. Per germline, CDR1 KGHSH and CDR2 LQKENI. The CDR3 DNA follows: TGTGCCAGCTCACCCGTTTGGGGTATCGAACAAGAGACCCAGTACTTC. Protein product: CASSPVWGIEQETQYF.

Many counts were recorded for this clonotype. The rearrangement links TRBV28 to TRBJ2-7, with 8 bases fitting TRBD1. The germline V gene encodes CDR1 MDHEN and CDR2 SYDVKM. The CDR3 runs 14 residues. The trim removed 2 bases at V and 5 bases at J, leaving 5 bases unmatched. The CDR3 sequence: CASSLNRQGNEQYF. The CDR3 DNA follows: TGTGCCAGCAGTTTAAACAGACAGGGGAACGAGCAGTACTTC.

This clonotype was seen ten or more times. J is TRBJ2-3 and V is TRBV29-1; TRBD2 might be the D (7 bases). Germline-derived CDR1 and CDR2 are SQVTM and ANQGSEA. The CDR3 runs to 14 residues. V was shortened by 7 bases and J by 7 bases, with 21 bases between the two germline ends. The CDR3 loop reads CSASGSGGGYTQYF. The CDR3, as DNA: TGCAGCGCCTCTGGATCGGGGGGCGGATATACGCAGTATTTT.

This clonotype was seen a handful of times. This rearrangement joins TRBV9 to TRBJ2-7; TRBD1 might be the D (6 bases). CDR1 and CDR2 (germline): SGDLS, YYNGEE. The V end was cut by 1 base, the J end by 5 bases, with 16 bases between. The CDR3 consists of 15 residues. CDR3 nucleotides: TGTGCCAGCAGCGTATTCGGCAGGGGCTATGACGAGCAGTACTTC. This encodes CASSVFGRGYDEQYF. The full variable domain, completed using reference TRBV9 and TRBJ2-7, is DSGVTQTPKHLITATGQRVTLRCSPRSGDLSVYWYQQSLDQGLQFLIQYYNGEERAKGNILERFSAQQFPDLHSELNLSSLELGDSALYFCASSVFGRGYDEQYFGPGTRLTVT.

The chain combines TRBV6-2 or TRBV6-3 with TRBJ2-1, with 7 bases matching TRBD1. In germline, CDR1 is MNHEY, CDR2 SVGEGT. CDR3 length equals 14 residues. Germline trimming cut 6 bases from V and 6 bases from J; bases unmatched to any gene: 8. CDR3 in amino acids: CASRKTGITNEQFF. The CDR3 nucleotides read TGTGCCAGCAGGAAGACAGGGATTACCAATGAGCAGTTCTTC.

This clonotype was counted a few times. The chain recombines TRBV7-2 with TRBJ2-7, with D unclear. Germline values: CDR1 SGHTA, CDR2 FQGNSA. This CDR3 is built from 14 residues. V gave up 1 base and J gave up 9 bases, with 16 bases separating them. DNA of the CDR3: TGTGCCAGCAGCTTAGGGCAGAAAATACGAGGGCAGTACTTC. It is translated as CASSLGQKIRGQYF.

The sample holds many counts of this clonotype. This chain connects TRBV20-1 to TRBJ2-3; D not certain. CDR3 length: 12 amino acids. Trimming took off 5 bases at V and 0 bases at J, with 6 bases between the two ends. The germline CDR1 and CDR2 sequences are DFQATT and SNEGSKA (reference sequence). In DNA form, the CDR3 reads TGCAGTGCTGTTCATAGCACAGATACGCAGTATTTT. This encodes CSAVHSTDTQYF.

This clonotype was seen repeatedly, ten times or more. The chain links TRBV3-1 to TRBJ2-1; D is ambiguous. The length of the CDR3 is 12 residues. V was pared by 4 bases and J by 6 bases, with 7 bases between. Germline CDR1 LGHDT, CDR2 YNNKEL (reference sequence). CDR3 sequence: CASSPGLNEQFF. CDR3 coding DNA: TGTGCCAGCAGCCCCGGTCTCAATGAGCAGTTCTTC.

The chain couples TRBV7-3 to TRBJ2-7; the D is unclear. The CDR3 loop spans 17 amino acids. The V gene's germline CDR1 is SGHTA and CDR2 FQGTGA. The V end lost 1 base, the J end lost 5 bases, and 21 bases lay between the germline ends. This CDR3 reads CASSLKGRLEAPDEQYF. CDR3 DNA sequence: TGTGCCAGCAGCTTAAAGGGCCGGCTAGAAGCCCCCGACGAGCAGTACTTC.

In its sample, this clonotype was seen a few times. V usage is TRBV10-3 and J usage is TRBJ2-4; tentatively, D is TRBD2 (6 bases). CDR3 length: 15 residues. The V gene's germline CDR1 is ENHRY and CDR2 SYGVKD. The germline V and J ends were trimmed by 2 bases and 3 bases, with 11 bases remaining between them. The CDR3 nucleotides read TGTGCCATCAGTGAGCCGGGGGACGGCAAAAACATTCAGTACTTC. Translated, it gives CAISEPGDGKNIQYF.

This chain joins TRBV18 and TRBJ2-7; 8 positions match TRBD2. The junction had 7 bases not matched to a gene; V was cut back by 6 bases and J by 6 bases. The CDR3 has 13 residues. CDR1 KGHSH and CDR2 LQKENI come from the germline V gene. The CDR3: CASSRGGNGEQYF. CDR3 coding DNA: TGTGCCAGCTCCCGCGGGGGGAACGGCGAGCAGTACTTC.

This chain links TRBV4-2 with TRBJ2-7; maybe TRBD2 (6 bases). Germline V gene data show CDR1 as LGHNA and CDR2 as YNFKEQ. Trimming pared 0 bases from V and 3 bases from J, leaving 21 bases between. The CDR3 runs to 18 residues. CDR3 amino acids: CASSQDAPGLLIRYEQYF. CDR3 nucleotides: TGTGCCAGCAGCCAAGATGCCCCGGGACTTCTCATCCGCTACGAGCAGTACTTC.

The chain links TRBV20-1 to TRBJ2-7; perhaps D is TRBD1 or TRBD2 (6 bases each). V shed 6 bases and J shed 3 bases, with 18 bases lying between them. CDR3 length: 14 amino acids. CDR1 and CDR2 (germline): DFQATT, SNEGSKA (reference sequence). DNA of the CDR3: TGCAGTGCGCGGGAACAGGGTTTAAGCTACGAGCAGTACTTC. Translated, it gives CSAREQGLSYEQYF.

A few counts support this clonotype. The chain combines TRBV12-3 or TRBV12-4 with TRBJ2-7, with 7 bases aligning to TRBD2. V dropped 5 bases and J dropped 5; count of bases not matched to a gene: 15. This CDR3 has 16 residues. The CDR3 DNA reads as TGTGCCAGCAGTGCCCTTCGACTAGCCCTTTCTGACGAGCAGTACTTC. Translating it yields CASSALRLALSDEQYF.

The chain is built from TRBV4-3 and TRBJ2-1, with TRBD2 identical over 7 bases. The trim removed 3 bases at V and 4 bases at J, leaving 12 bases unmatched. Germline V lookup: CDR1 LGHNA, CDR2 YSLEER. There are 17 residues in the CDR3. The CDR3 DNA reads as TGCGCCAGCAGCCAGGTACTCGGGACTACGCAATACAATGAGCAGTTCTTC. It translates to CASSQVLGTTQYNEQFF.

The chain recombines TRBV12-3 or TRBV12-4 with TRBJ2-1; TRBD2 agrees at 9 bases. Trimming took 3 bases from V and 5 from J; bases not matched to a gene: 5. CDR3 length: 15 amino acids. The CDR3 DNA sequence: TGTGCCAGCAGTTTGCGGGAGGGGGGGGACAATGAGCAGTTCTTC. Its translation is CASSLREGGDNEQFF.

This clonotype was found a few times. The rearrangement uses TRBV7-2 and TRBJ2-7; 7 bases fit TRBD1. The CDR3 contains 14 residues. Germline CDR1 is SGHTA and CDR2 is FQGNSA. With 3 bases clipped from V and 3 bases from J, the junction kept 5 bases outside the gene matches. The CDR3 region has the DNA TGTGCCAGCAGCTTCGGGACAGCGTACTACGAGCAGTACTTC. This translates into CASSFGTAYYEQYF.

V and J are TRBV29-1 and TRBJ1-4; maybe TRBD1 (5 bases). Per germline, CDR1 SQVTM and CDR2 ANQGSEA. This CDR3 has 14 amino acids. V was clipped by 7 bases and J by 0 bases, with 12 bases between them. This CDR3 reads CSAGPGTTNEKLFF. As DNA, the CDR3 is TGCAGCGCAGGGCCCGGGACAACTAATGAAAAACTGTTTTTT.

The chain couples TRBV7-2 to TRBJ2-1; 8 bases line up with TRBD2. Germline V gene sequence: CDR1 SGHTA, CDR2 FQGNSA. Trimming took 3 bases from V and 8 from J; bases not matched to a gene: 6. The CDR3 spans 14 residues. CDR3 bases: TGTGCCAGCAGCTTGGGACTAGGGAGGGATGAGCAGTTCTTC. As protein: CASSLGLGRDEQFF.

V usage is TRBV30 and J usage is TRBJ1-6; 9 nucleotides match TRBD1. This CDR3 comprises 13 residues. V lost 6 bases and J lost 9; bases outside the gene matches: 6. Germline V gives CDR1 GTSNPN, CDR2 SVGIG (reference sequence). CDR3 in amino acids: CACRTGEGSPLHF. The CDR3 DNA reads as TGTGCCTGCCGGACAGGGGAAGGTTCACCCCTCCACTTT.

This clonotype was observed a few times. The chain is built from TRBV6-5 and TRBJ1-2, with D unclear. Germline V gene lookup returns CDR1 MNHEY and CDR2 SVGAGI. V shed 6 bases and J shed 5 bases, with 4 bases lying between them. The CDR3 runs 10 residues. The CDR3 region is CASRGYGYTF. The CDR3 DNA follows: TGTGCCAGCAGGGGTTATGGCTACACCTTC.

The CDR3 loop reads CSARRLAGDPHQETQYF. The CDR3 DNA reads TGCAGTGCTAGACGGCTAGCGGGAGACCCCCACCAAGAGACCCAGTACTTC. This chain uses TRBV20-1 with TRBJ2-5; 10 positions agree with TRBD2. Germline CDR1 is DFQATT and CDR2 is SNEGSKA (reference sequence). Unmatched junction bases numbered 9, after V lost 2 bases and J lost 0 bases. CDR3 size: 17 residues.

V usage is TRBV9 and J usage is TRBJ1-2; the match to TRBD1 covers 8 bases. This CDR3 is built from 17 residues. The V and J ends lost 2 bases and 0 bases, in that order; junction bases with no gene match: 9. CDR1 is SGDLS and CDR2 is YYNGEE in the germline V gene. The CDR3 spells CASSVADRAFSNYGYTF. The CDR3 nucleotides are TGTGCCAGCAGCGTTGCGGACAGGGCTTTTTCTAACTATGGCTACACCTTC.

This clonotype occurred many times. This chain joins TRBV4-3 and TRBJ2-4, with TRBD1 matching 9 bases. CDR1 is LGHNA and CDR2 is YSLEER in the germline V gene. With 5 bases clipped from V and 4 bases from J, the junction kept 3 bases outside the gene matches. The CDR3 extends over 14 amino acids. CDR3 DNA: TGCGCCAGCAGCATACAGGGGGCGAAAAACATTCAGTACTTC. It yields the protein CASSIQGAKNIQYF.

The sample holds a few counts of this clonotype. The V gene is TRBV18, the J gene TRBJ2-7, with D hard to call. The germline V and J ends were trimmed by 3 bases and 0 bases, with 12 bases remaining between them. The CDR3 is 15 amino acids. Germline loops: CDR1 KGHSH, CDR2 LQKENI. This chain's CDR3 is CASSPIPKSSYEQYF. In DNA, the CDR3 is TGTGCCAGCTCACCCATCCCGAAGAGCTCCTACGAGCAGTACTTC.